A single sample gave rise to the 13 T cell receptor beta chains below, sequenced in a study of control samples from healthy donors and cancer patients. Using immunoSEQ multiplex PCR, the repertoire was profiled, and TCRdb retains in-frame clones only, with some absent. The sample contains about 180,000 clones, 85% to 90% of which appear only once. The sample consisted of blood. These receptors were collected from a woman aged 45-59 years in good health.

V usage is TRBV6-4 and J usage is TRBJ2-1, with D perhaps assigned TRBD1 or TRBD2 (6 bases each). V lost 7 bases, J lost 0 bases, and 16 bases lay in between. From germline, CDR1 is MRHNA and CDR2 SNTAGT. The CDR3 contains 16 residues. The DNA for the CDR3 is TGTGCCAGCAACCCCTTAGGGGGGAGCTCCTACAATGAGCAGTTCTTC. As protein: CASNPLGGSSYNEQFF.

This clone was observed once. The J gene is TRBJ2-3, the V gene TRBV28; no firm D call. Germline loops: CDR1 MDHEN, CDR2 SYDVKM. V was trimmed by 3 bases and J by 4 bases, leaving 17 bases between them. The length of the CDR3 is 16 residues. The CDR3 DNA follows: TGTGCCAGCAGTTTTGGCCCTCTGCCTCGTCCAGATACGCAGTATTTT. Amino acid sequence: CASSFGPLPRPDTQYF.

The chain has TRBV9 and TRBJ2-1, with 8 bases lining up with TRBD2. Germline CDR1 reads SGDLS; CDR2 reads YYNGEE. This CDR3 has 16 residues. Trimming removed 3 bases from V and 1 base from J; junction bases left unmatched: 6. As DNA, the CDR3 is TGTGCCAGCAGCGCTCTGCCGGGAGGGTCCTACAATGAGCAGTTCTTC. This sequence encodes CASSALPGGSYNEQFF.

The chain couples TRBV7-9 to TRBJ2-3; D is uncertain. V was trimmed by 5 bases and J by 3 bases, leaving 9 bases between them. Germline V CDR1 and CDR2: SEHNR, FQNEAQ (reference sequence). This CDR3 contains 13 residues. The CDR3 region has the DNA TGTGCCAGCAGCCCCGGCTATACAGATACGCAGTATTTT. Translated, it gives CASSPGYTDTQYF.

As DNA, the CDR3 is TGTGCCAGCAGGGACAGGGTAACTCATCAGCCCCAGCATTTT. This encodes CASRDRVTHQPQHF. The chain recombines TRBV28 with TRBJ1-5; 8 nucleotides match TRBD1. The CDR3 extends over 14 amino acids. V lost 6 bases and J lost 5; bases outside the gene matches: 6. Germline loops: CDR1 MDHEN, CDR2 SYDVKM.

CDR3 coding DNA: TGTGCCAGCAGTTCCGCGACAGGGGCAGCCCTCGGCTTCGCTGAAGCTTTCTTT. This codes for CASSSATGAALGFAEAFF. The chain uses TRBV28 and TRBJ1-1; 8 bases line up with TRBD1. Unmatched junction bases numbered 19, after V lost 4 bases and J lost 6 bases. Germline values: CDR1 MDHEN, CDR2 SYDVKM. The CDR3 runs 18 residues.

The chain is built from TRBV7-2 and TRBJ2-1; D gene unclear. The CDR3 is made up of 12 amino acids. Germline CDR1 SGHTA, CDR2 FQGNSA. V dropped 5 bases and J dropped 4 bases, with 6 bases sitting between them. The CDR3 coding sequence is TGTGCCAGCAGCCCTAATTACAATGAGCAGTTCTTC. This gives the protein CASSPNYNEQFF.

The CDR3 is CASSVIMNTEAFF. The CDR3 DNA reads as TGTGCCAGCAGCGTAATAATGAACACTGAAGCTTTCTTT. The chain uses TRBV9 and TRBJ1-1, with D uncertain. V lost 1 base, J lost 0 bases, and 4 bases lay in between. The CDR3 has 13 amino acids. Germline V gene data show CDR1 as SGDLS and CDR2 as YYNGEE.

This clone has only one observation. J is TRBJ2-6 and V is TRBV5-1, with no clear D. Germline V lookup: CDR1 SGHRS, CDR2 YFSETQ. The CDR3 runs 15 residues. Trimming took 2 bases from V and 0 from J, leaving 6 bases between them. CDR3: CASSFPGSGANVLTF. The CDR3, as DNA: TGCGCCAGCAGCTTCCCAGGCTCTGGGGCCAACGTCCTGACTTTC.

There are many counts of this clone. The rearrangement uses TRBV10-3 and TRBJ2-5; D is ambiguous. This CDR3 region has 11 residues. Germline V CDR1 and CDR2: ENHRY, SYGVKD. V was shortened by 4 bases and J by 2 bases, with 2 bases between the two germline ends. The chain's CDR3 is CAISVQETQYF. As DNA, the CDR3 is TGTGCCATCAGTGTACAAGAGACCCAGTACTTC.

The rearrangement uses TRBV19 and TRBJ2-3; D is uncertain. CDR1 LNHDA and CDR2 SQIVND come from the germline V gene (reference sequence). The V end was cut by 10 bases, the J end by 0 bases, with 8 bases between. The length of the CDR3 is 12 residues. The CDR3: CATSSSTDTQYF. As DNA, the CDR3 is TGTGCCACCTCTTCTAGCACAGATACGCAGTATTTT.

V gene TRBV7-9 combines with J gene TRBJ1-1; no clear D gene. The CDR3 length is 14 residues. The V gene lost 3 bases and the J gene lost 0 bases, with 8 bases spanning the gap. The germline gives CDR1 SEHNR, CDR2 FQNEAQ (reference sequence). CDR3 bases: TGTGCCAGCAGCTTGTATGAGATGAACACTGAAGCTTTCTTT. Translated: CASSLYEMNTEAFF.

The chain carries TRBV24-1 and TRBJ1-1, with TRBD1 matching over 9 bases. The V gene's germline CDR1 is KGHDR and CDR2 SFDVKD. V shed 3 bases, J shed 4 bases, and the junction held 8 bases outside the gene matches. CDR3 length: 16 amino acids. CDR3 region: CATSDGVDRGGTEAFF. For the CDR3, the DNA is TGTGCCACCAGTGATGGGGTGGACAGGGGAGGCACTGAAGCTTTCTTT.